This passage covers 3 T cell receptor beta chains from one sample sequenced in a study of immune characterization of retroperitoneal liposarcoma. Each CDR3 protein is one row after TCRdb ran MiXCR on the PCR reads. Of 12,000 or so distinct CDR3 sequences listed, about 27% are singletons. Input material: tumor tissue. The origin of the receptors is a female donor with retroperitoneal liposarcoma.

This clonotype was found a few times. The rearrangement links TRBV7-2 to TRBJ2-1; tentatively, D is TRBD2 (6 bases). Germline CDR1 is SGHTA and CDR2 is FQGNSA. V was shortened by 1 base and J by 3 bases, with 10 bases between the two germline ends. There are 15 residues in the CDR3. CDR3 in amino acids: CASSLDSGVYNEQFF. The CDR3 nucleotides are TGTGCCAGCAGCTTAGATTCGGGGGTCTACAATGAGCAGTTCTTC.

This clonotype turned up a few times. DNA for the CDR3: TGTGCCAGCAGCTTAGCGAGGCAGGGGCGGGAGACCCAGTTCTTC. This codes for CASSLARQGRETQFF. V usage is TRBV7-6 and J usage is TRBJ2-1; D might be TRBD2 (7 bases). Trimming removed 0 bases from V and 13 bases from J, with 19 bases in between. Looked up from germline, CDR1 is SGHVS and CDR2 is FNYEAQ. The CDR3 covers 15 residues.

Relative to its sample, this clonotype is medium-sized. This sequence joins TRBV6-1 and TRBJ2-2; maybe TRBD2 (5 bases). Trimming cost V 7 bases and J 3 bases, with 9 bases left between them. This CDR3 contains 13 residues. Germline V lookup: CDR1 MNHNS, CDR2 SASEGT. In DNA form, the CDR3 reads TGTGCCAGCATTCCCGGGGACACCGGGGAGCTGTTTTTT. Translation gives CASIPGDTGELFF.